This TCR beta chain was observed in a study of T cell clusters in autoimmune cytopenias. Multiplex touch-down PCR amplified TRB using TRB-A and TRB-B pools in one tube. One entry per CDR3 protein, without DNA, is what TCRdb gives after re-calling the multiplex PCR reads. The data show over a thousand distinct CDR3 sequences, and the top ten clones hold about 8.9%. Each sample's input was about 270 ng genomic DNA, 40,000 or so genome equivalents. The CDR3 is made up of 17 amino acids. These data were also filed under a second study, of T cell repertoires in aging, cancer and after chemotherapy. That study adds: Clear clonal overlap appeared across healthy donor samples taken over several months to years. Rebound thymic output was suggested by rising median generation probability during chemotherapy in each cancer cohort.

The receptor's source is a human donor in good health. V and J are TRBV12-3 or TRBV12-4 and TRBJ1-1; TCRdb designates TRBD1, a call that cannot be tested without DNA. Sequences were obtained from peripheral blood. This chain's CDR3 is CASSLGGAIGAFTEAFF.